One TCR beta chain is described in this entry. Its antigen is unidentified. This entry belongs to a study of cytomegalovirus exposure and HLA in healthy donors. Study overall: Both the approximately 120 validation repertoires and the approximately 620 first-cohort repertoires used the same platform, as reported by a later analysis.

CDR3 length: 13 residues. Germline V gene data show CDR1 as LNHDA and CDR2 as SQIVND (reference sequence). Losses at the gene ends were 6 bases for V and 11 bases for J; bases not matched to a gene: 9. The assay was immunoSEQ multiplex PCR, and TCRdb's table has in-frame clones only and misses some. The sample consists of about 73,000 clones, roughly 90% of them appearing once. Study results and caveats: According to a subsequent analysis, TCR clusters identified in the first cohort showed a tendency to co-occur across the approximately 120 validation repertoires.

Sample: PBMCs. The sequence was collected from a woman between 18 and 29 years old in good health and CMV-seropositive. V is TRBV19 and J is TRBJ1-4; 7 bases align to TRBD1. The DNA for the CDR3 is TGTGCCAGTAGCGGTCACCCAGGGGGGAAACTGTTTTTT. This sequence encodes CASSGHPGGKLFF.